This TCR beta chain was identified during a study of T cell changes during pregnancy in multiple sclerosis. V was pared by 2 bases and J by 5 bases, with 6 bases of the junction left unmatched. CDR3 length: 15 residues. Germline lookup yields CDR1 SGHTA and CDR2 FQGTGA. This table comes from immunoSEQ multiplex PCR, and its TCRdb copy is limited to in-frame clones, with some not included. The table shows 65,000 to 90,000 clones, with 91% occurring only once. The rearrangement joins TRBV7-3 to TRBJ2-1, with 7 bases lining up with TRBD1. The sequence derives from a female donor with multiple sclerosis, enrolled in a pregnancy study. This specimen consisted of peripheral blood, obtained in the first trimester of pregnancy. The CDR3 loop reads CASSLVGQPDNEQFF. CDR3 in DNA: TGTGCCAGCAGCTTAGTGGGACAGCCGGACAATGAGCAGTTCTTC. The complete variable domain, with remaining parts taken from reference TRBV7-3 and TRBJ2-1, reads GAGVSQTPSNKVTEKGKYVELRCDPISGHTALYWYRQSLGQGPEFLIYFQGTGAADDSGLPNDRFFAVRPEGSVSTLKIQRTERGDSAVYLCASSLVGQPDNEQFFGPGTRLTVL.